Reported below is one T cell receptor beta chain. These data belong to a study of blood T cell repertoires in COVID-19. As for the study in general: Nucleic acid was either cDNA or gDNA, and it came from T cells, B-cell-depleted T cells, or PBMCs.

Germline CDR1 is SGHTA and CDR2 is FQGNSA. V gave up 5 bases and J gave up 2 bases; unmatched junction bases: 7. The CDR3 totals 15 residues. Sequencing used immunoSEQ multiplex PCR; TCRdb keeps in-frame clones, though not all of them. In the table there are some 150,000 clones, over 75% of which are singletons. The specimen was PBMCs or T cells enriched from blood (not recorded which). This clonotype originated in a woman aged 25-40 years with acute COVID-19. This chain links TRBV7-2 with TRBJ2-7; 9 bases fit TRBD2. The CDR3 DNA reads TGTGCCAGCAGCCTTGAGAGCGGGAGGACCTACGAGCAGTACTTC. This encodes CASSLESGRTYEQYF.